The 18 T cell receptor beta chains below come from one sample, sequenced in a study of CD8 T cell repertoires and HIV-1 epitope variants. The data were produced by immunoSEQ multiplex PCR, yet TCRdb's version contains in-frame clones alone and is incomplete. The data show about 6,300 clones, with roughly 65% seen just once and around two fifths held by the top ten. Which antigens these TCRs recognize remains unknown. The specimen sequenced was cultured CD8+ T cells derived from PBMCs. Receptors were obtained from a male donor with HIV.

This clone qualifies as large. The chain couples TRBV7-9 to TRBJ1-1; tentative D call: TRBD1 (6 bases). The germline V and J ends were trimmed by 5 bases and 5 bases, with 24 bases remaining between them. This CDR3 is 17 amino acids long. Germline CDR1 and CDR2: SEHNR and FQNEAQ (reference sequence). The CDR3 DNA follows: TGTGCCAGCAGCCCCCGGGGGATGGGGGCATCGAGAACTGAAGCTTTCTTT. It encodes CASSPRGMGASRTEAFF.

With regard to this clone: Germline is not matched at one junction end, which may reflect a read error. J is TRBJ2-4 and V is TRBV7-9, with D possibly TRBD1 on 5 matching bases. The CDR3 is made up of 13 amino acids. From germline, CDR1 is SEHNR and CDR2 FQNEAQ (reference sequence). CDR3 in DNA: TGCGCCAGCAGCCAAGGGGTGTCGGACATTCAGTACTTC. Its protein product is CASSQGVSDIQYF.

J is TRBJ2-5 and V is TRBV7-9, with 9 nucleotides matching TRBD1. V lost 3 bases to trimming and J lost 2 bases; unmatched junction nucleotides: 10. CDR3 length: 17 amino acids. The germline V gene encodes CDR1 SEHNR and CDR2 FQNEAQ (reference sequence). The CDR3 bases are TGTGCCAGCAGCTTTAAGGATGGGACAGGGCAGCAAGAGACCCAGTACTTC. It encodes CASSFKDGTGQQETQYF.

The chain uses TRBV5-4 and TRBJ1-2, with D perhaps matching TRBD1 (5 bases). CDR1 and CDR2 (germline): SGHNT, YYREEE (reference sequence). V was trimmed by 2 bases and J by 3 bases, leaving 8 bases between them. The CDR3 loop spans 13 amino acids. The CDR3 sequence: CASSFRGDYGYTF. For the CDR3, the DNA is TGTGCCAGCAGCTTTCGGGGGGACTATGGCTACACCTTC.

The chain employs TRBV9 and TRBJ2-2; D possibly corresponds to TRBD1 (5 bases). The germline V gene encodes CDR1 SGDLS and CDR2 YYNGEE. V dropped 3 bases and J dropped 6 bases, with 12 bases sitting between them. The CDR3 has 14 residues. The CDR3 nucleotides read TGTGCCAGCAGCGGACTTCAGGGTTCCGGGGAGCTGTTTTTT. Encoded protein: CASSGLQGSGELFF.

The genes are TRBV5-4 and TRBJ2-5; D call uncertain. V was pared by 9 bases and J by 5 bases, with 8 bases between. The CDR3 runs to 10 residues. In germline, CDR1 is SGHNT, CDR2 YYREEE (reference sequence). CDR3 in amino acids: CATPAETQYF. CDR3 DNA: TGTGCCACCCCAGCGGAGACCCAGTACTTC.

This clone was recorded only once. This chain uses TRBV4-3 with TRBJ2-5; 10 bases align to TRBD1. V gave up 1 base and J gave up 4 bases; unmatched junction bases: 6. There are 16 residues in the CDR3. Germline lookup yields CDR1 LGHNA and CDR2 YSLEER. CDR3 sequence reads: CASSQGTGGFGETQYF. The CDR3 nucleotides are TGCGCCAGCAGCCAAGGGACAGGGGGTTTTGGAGAGACCCAGTACTTC.

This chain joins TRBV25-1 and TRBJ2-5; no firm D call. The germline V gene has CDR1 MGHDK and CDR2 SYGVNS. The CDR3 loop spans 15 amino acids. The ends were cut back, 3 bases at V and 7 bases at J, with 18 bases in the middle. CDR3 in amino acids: CASSESAESYGTQYF. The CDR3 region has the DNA TGTGCCAGCAGTGAGTCCGCAGAGTCCTACGGGACCCAGTACTTC.

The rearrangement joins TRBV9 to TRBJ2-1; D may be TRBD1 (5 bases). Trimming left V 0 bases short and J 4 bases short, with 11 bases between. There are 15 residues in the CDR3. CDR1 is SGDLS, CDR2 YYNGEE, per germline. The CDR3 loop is CASSVDRTSYNEQFF. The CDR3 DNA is TGTGCCAGCAGCGTAGATAGGACAAGTTACAATGAGCAGTTCTTC.

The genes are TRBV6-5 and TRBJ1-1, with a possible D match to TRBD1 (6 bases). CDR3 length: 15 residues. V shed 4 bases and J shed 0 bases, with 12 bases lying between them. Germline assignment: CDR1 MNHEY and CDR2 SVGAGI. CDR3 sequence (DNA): TGTGCCAGCAGTTCACAGGGAAGCTTGAACACTGAAGCTTTCTTT. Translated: CASSSQGSLNTEAFF.

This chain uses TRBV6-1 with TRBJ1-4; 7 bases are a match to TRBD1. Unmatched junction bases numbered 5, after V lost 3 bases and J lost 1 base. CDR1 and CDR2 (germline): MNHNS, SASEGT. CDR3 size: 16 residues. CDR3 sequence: CASSDDRVKTNEKLFF. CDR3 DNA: TGTGCCAGCAGTGATGACAGGGTTAAAACTAATGAAAAACTGTTTTTT.

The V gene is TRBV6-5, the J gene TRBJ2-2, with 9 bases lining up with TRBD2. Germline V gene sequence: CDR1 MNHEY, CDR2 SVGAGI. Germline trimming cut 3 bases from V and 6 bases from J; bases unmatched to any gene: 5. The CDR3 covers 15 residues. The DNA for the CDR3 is TGTGCCAGCAGTTATGTGGCGGGGGGGGCCGGGGAGCTGTTTTTT. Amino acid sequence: CASSYVAGGAGELFF.

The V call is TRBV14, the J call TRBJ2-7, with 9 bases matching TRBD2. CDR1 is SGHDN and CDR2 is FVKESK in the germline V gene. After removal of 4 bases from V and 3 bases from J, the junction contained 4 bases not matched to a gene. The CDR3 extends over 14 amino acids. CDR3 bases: TGTGCCAGCAGCCCGCGGGGGGGCATCTACGAGCAGTACTTC. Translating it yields CASSPRGGIYEQYF. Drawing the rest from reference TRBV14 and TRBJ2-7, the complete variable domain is EAGVTQFPSHSVIEKGQTVTLRCDPISGHDNLYWYRRVMGKEIKFLLHFVKESKQDESGMPNNRFLAERTGGTYSTLKVQPAELEDSGVYFCASSPRGGIYEQYFGPGTRLTVT.

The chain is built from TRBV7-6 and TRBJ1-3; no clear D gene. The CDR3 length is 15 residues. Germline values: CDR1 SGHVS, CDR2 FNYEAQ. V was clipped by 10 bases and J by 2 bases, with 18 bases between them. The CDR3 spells CATSGPETTGNTIYF. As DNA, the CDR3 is TGTGCCACCAGTGGGCCCGAAACGACTGGAAACACCATATATTTT.

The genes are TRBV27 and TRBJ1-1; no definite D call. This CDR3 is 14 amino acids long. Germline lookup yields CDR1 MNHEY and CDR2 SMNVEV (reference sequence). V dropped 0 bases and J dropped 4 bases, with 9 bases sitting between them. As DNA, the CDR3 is TGTGCCAGCAGTTTATCCGGTGTCGCCACTGAAGCTTTCTTT. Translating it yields CASSLSGVATEAFF.

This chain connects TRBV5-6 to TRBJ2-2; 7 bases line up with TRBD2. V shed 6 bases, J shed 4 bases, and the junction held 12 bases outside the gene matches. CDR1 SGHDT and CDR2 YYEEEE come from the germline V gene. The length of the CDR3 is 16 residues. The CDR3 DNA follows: TGTGCCAGCACCCCCCTGGGAGGGCCCGTCACCGGGGAGCTGTTTTTT. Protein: CASTPLGGPVTGELFF.

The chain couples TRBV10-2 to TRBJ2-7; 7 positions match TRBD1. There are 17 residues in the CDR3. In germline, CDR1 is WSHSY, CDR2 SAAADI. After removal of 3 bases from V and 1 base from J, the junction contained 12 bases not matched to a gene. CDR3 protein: CASSDPRQGETSYEQYF. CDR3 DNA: TGCGCCAGCAGTGATCCCCGACAGGGAGAGACGTCCTACGAGCAGTACTTC.

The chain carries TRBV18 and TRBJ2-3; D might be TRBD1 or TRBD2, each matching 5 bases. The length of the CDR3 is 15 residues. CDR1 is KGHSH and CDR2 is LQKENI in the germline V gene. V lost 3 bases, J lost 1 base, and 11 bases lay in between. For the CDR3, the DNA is TGTGCCAGCTCACCGGGGACCACCGGCACAGATACGCAGTATTTT. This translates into CASSPGTTGTDTQYF.